This T cell receptor (beta chain) is drawn from a study of T-cell reconstitution after alpha-beta-depleted transplantation in children. Study-wide findings and caveats: Surviving thymic progenitors and recipient T cells were the source of high TCRbeta diversity at day 60 in some patients. Reportedly, roughly two months post-transplant, alpha-beta T cells arose from several hundred expanded graft clones. At the one-year point after transplant, T-cell counts and TCRbeta diversity were found to come mostly from T cells that had been newly produced.

Researchers prepared the TCRbeta library using unique molecular identifiers, the study reports. TCRdb re-analysed the PCR reads in MiXCR, keeping a single row per CDR3 protein. The sample carries some 80,000 distinct CDR3 sequences, around a sixth recorded once. About this clonotype itself: The antigen remains undetermined.

Germline CDR1 DFQATT, CDR2 SNEGSKA (reference sequence). The germline V and J ends were trimmed by 3 bases and 0 bases, with 7 bases remaining between them. The CDR3 extends over 13 amino acids. The receptor's source is a male patient between 2 and 15 years old who had a stem cell transplant for acute lymphoblastic leukemia, so the T cells may come from the graft donor. The chain uses TRBV20-1 and TRBJ2-3; the D is unclear. The sequences come from PBMCs, mostly from graft donor cells, collected 360 days after TCRalphabeta/CD19-depleted stem cell transplant. CDR3 region: CSASGTSTDTQYF. The CDR3 coding sequence is TGCAGTGCTAGCGGAACAAGCACAGATACGCAGTATTTT.